This record concerns one T cell receptor (beta chain) sequence. Germline CDR1 SGHAT, CDR2 FQNNGV. Trimming removed 5 bases from V and 4 bases from J, with 14 bases in between. The CDR3 has 14 amino acids. Assay used: immunoSEQ multiplex PCR; TCRdb lists only in-frame clones, some missing. The table shows about 99,000 clones, with about 95% occurring only once. This entry is derived from a study of technical replicates of blood from a few donors. This TCR was recovered from a human donor in good health. The genes are TRBV11-2 and TRBJ1-2; no clear D. Sequencing was performed on T cells isolated from PBMCs. The CDR3 loop reads CASSPNGDRYGYTF. The CDR3 bases are TGTGCCAGCAGCCCGAATGGAGACCGCTATGGCTACACCTTC.